The 26 T cell receptor beta chains below come from one sample, sequenced in a study of human versus mouse CDR3 diversity and MHC coevolution. Sequencing was performed with immunoSEQ multiplex PCR; in TCRdb, only in-frame clones are kept and a portion is missing. Of some 82,000 clones in the sample, just over 90% are singletons; the top ten hold 1.1% to 1.5%. Input material: naive CD4+ T cells from blood. Subset denoted: CD45RO-negative CD62L-positive naive CD4 T cells. The receptors come from a person aged 25-75 years in good health.

The V gene is TRBV9, the J gene TRBJ1-5; D perhaps matches TRBD1 (6 bases). Germline V CDR1 and CDR2: SGDLS, YYNGEE. V was pared by 3 bases and J by 2 bases, with 15 bases between. The CDR3 sequence is 16 residues long. The CDR3 reads CASSEGEGAGNQPQHF. Written as DNA, the CDR3 is TGTGCCAGCAGCGAGGGGGAAGGGGCAGGCAATCAGCCCCAGCATTTT.

This chain links TRBV5-1 with TRBJ2-1; either TRBD1 or TRBD2 may supply D (6 bases each). CDR3 length equals 14 residues. The germline V and J ends were trimmed by 4 bases and 2 bases, with 10 bases remaining between them. Germline V gene lookup returns CDR1 SGHRS and CDR2 YFSETQ. CDR3 bases: TGCGCCAGCAGCGTGGAGGGGGCCTACAATGAGCAGTTCTTC. Protein product: CASSVEGAYNEQFF.

The J gene is TRBJ2-1, the V gene TRBV6-5; TRBD1 aligns across 7 bases. The V gene end was trimmed by 6 bases and the J gene end by 2 bases; junction bases not matched to a gene: 4. The CDR3 totals 14 residues. Germline V gene sequence: CDR1 MNHEY, CDR2 SVGAGI. CDR3 nucleotides: TGTGCCAGCAGCCCCGACAGGGCCTACAATGAGCAGTTCTTC. Encoded protein: CASSPDRAYNEQFF.

The chain couples TRBV6-4 to TRBJ1-2, with a tentative D call TRBD1 (6 bases). Germline assignment: CDR1 MRHNA and CDR2 SNTAGT. The CDR3 has 17 amino acids. V was cut by 0 bases and J by 4 bases, with 18 bases left in between. The CDR3 DNA sequence: TGTGCCAGCAGTGACTCGATTGGTGACAGGCAGATCTATGGCTACACCTTC. Translated, it gives CASSDSIGDRQIYGYTF.

The chain couples TRBV19 to TRBJ2-3; 11 nucleotides match TRBD1. Germline V gives CDR1 LNHDA, CDR2 SQIVND (reference sequence). The CDR3 totals 15 residues. J was trimmed by 6 bases and V by 7 bases; bases with no gene match: 9. In nucleotides, the CDR3 is TGTGCCAGTACCCTCGGACAGGGGGCGGCTGATACGCAGTATTTT. Translated: CASTLGQGAADTQYF.

The chain recombines TRBV5-6 with TRBJ2-7, with D hard to call. The CDR3 has 11 amino acids. Germline loops: CDR1 SGHDT, CDR2 YYEEEE. Deletions cut 5 bases from V and 5 bases from J, with 8 bases between. CDR3: CASRLRDEQYF. In nucleotides, the CDR3 is TGTGCCAGCAGACTTCGGGACGAGCAGTACTTC.

J is TRBJ2-2 and V is TRBV5-1, with a possible D match to TRBD1 (5 bases). CDR3 size: 14 residues. CDR1 is SGHRS and CDR2 is YFSETQ in the germline V gene. The V and J ends lost 4 bases and 7 bases respectively, with 14 bases between them. The DNA of the CDR3 is TGCGCCAGCAGCCGTACTCAGGGAATCGGGGAGCTGTTTTTT. It is translated as CASSRTQGIGELFF.

The chain carries TRBV15 and TRBJ2-5; D is undetermined. V lost 1 base, J lost 5 bases, and 8 bases lay in between. The CDR3 has 13 residues. In germline, CDR1 is LNHNV, CDR2 YYDKDF (reference sequence). CDR3 DNA sequence: TGTGCCACCAGCAGAGCGGTGGTGGAGACCCAGTACTTC. Amino acid sequence: CATSRAVVETQYF.

The chain carries TRBV18 and TRBJ1-5, with D perhaps matching TRBD1 (6 bases). The CDR3 is 13 residues long. The germline V and J ends were trimmed by 5 bases and 5 bases, with 10 bases remaining between them. The germline CDR1 and CDR2 sequences are KGHSH and LQKENI. The CDR3 bases are TGTGCCAGCTCAGATCACAGGGATCAGCCCCAGCATTTT. Residues: CASSDHRDQPQHF.

Here the CDR3 reads CASSHRQGEKLFF. The CDR3 coding sequence is TGCGCCAGCAGCCACCGACAGGGGGAAAAACTGTTTTTT. This rearrangement joins TRBV4-3 to TRBJ1-4, with 8 bases aligning to TRBD1. This CDR3 has 13 amino acids. Unmatched junction bases numbered 2, after V lost 3 bases and J lost 8 bases. The germline CDR1 and CDR2 sequences are LGHNA and YSLEER.

This chain joins TRBV28 and TRBJ2-7; D gene ambiguous. V lost 4 bases to trimming and J lost 3 bases, with 10 bases between them. Germline lookup yields CDR1 MDHEN and CDR2 SYDVKM. CDR3 length equals 13 residues. The CDR3 loop reads CASSSPVIYEQYF. In DNA, the CDR3 is TGTGCCAGCAGTTCCCCGGTTATCTACGAGCAGTACTTC.

V usage is TRBV7-2 and J usage is TRBJ2-7, with D tentatively TRBD2 (6 bases). CDR1 is SGHTA and CDR2 is FQGNSA in the germline V gene. The V gene lost 3 bases and the J gene lost 6 bases, with 15 bases spanning the gap. The CDR3 is made up of 14 amino acids. The CDR3 loop is CASSFNTQGGEQYF. The CDR3 DNA follows: TGTGCCAGCAGCTTTAACACCCAGGGAGGCGAGCAGTACTTC.

This clone was observed once. The chain carries TRBV6-5 and TRBJ1-5; tentatively, D is TRBD1 (6 bases). The germline CDR1 and CDR2 sequences are MNHEY and SVGAGI. Trimming shortened V by 6 bases and J by 0 bases, and 9 bases separated the two germline ends. The CDR3 sequence is 14 residues long. The CDR3 loop reads CASRLGGSNQPQHF. The CDR3 nucleotides are TGTGCCAGCAGGCTAGGGGGTAGCAATCAGCCCCAGCATTTT.

This rearrangement joins TRBV29-1 to TRBJ1-4; 8 bases are a match to TRBD1. This CDR3 is 13 amino acids long. V lost 5 bases to trimming and J lost 7 bases; unmatched junction nucleotides: 6. Germline CDR1 reads SQVTM; CDR2 reads ANQGSEA. This CDR3 reads CSVRTGNIEKLFF. The CDR3, as DNA: TGCAGCGTTCGGACAGGGAACATTGAAAAACTGTTTTTT.

The gene calls are TRBV6-6 and TRBJ1-1, with 7 bases aligning to TRBD1. Germline V gene sequence: CDR1 MNHNY, CDR2 SVGAGI (reference sequence). V lost 8 bases to trimming and J lost 1 base; unmatched junction nucleotides: 4. The CDR3 is made up of 13 amino acids. The DNA of the CDR3 is TGTGCCAGCGCCGGGACAGCGAACACTGAAGCTTTCTTT. Translated: CASAGTANTEAFF.

For this clone: At one end, the junction sequence differs from germline, possibly due to a read error. The genes are TRBV7-9 and TRBJ2-2; tentative D call: TRBD1 (5 bases). This CDR3 comprises 16 residues. In germline, CDR1 is SEHNR, CDR2 FQNEAQ (reference sequence). Here the CDR3 reads CAGRPPRDASTGELFF. The CDR3 nucleotides are TGTGCCGGCAGACCCCCCAGGGATGCGAGCACCGGGGAGCTGTTTTTT.

The rearrangement links TRBV9 to TRBJ1-4, with 9 bases fitting TRBD1. Germline values: CDR1 SGDLS, CDR2 YYNGEE. This CDR3 comprises 13 residues. V was clipped by 0 bases and J by 10 bases; unmatched bases: 1. Here the CDR3 reads CASSVEDRGKLFF. In DNA form, the CDR3 reads TGTGCCAGCAGCGTAGAGGACAGGGGAAAACTGTTTTTT. The full variable domain, with the rest looked up from reference TRBV9 and TRBJ1-4, is DSGVTQTPKHLITATGQRVTLRCSPRSGDLSVYWYQQSLDQGLQFLIQYYNGEERAKGNILERFSAQQFPDLHSELNLSSLELGDSALYFCASSVEDRGKLFFGSGTQLSVL.

The chain carries TRBV7-2 and TRBJ2-7; a possible D gene is TRBD2 (5 bases). CDR3 length: 13 residues. V was pared by 5 bases and J by 6 bases, with 14 bases between. Germline assignment: CDR1 SGHTA and CDR2 FQGNSA. CDR3: CASSLVRGFEQYF. In nucleotides, the CDR3 is TGTGCCAGCAGCCTAGTTAGAGGGTTCGAGCAGTACTTC.

This clone has just one count. The chain carries TRBV6-5 and TRBJ1-6; TRBD1 matches at 8 bases. The CDR3 length is 14 residues. V lost 5 bases, J lost 9 bases, and 6 bases stayed unmatched. Germline CDR1 reads MNHEY; CDR2 reads SVGAGI. As DNA, the CDR3 is TGTGCCAGCAGTGAGACAGGGGAGAGTTCACCCCTCCACTTT. It translates to CASSETGESSPLHF.

The chain recombines TRBV6-6 with TRBJ1-1; 8 bases line up with TRBD1. Trimming removed 10 bases from V and 1 base from J; junction bases left unmatched: 8. Germline V gene lookup returns CDR1 MNHNY and CDR2 SVGAGI (reference sequence). The CDR3 length is 14 residues. CDR3 sequence: CATSRQGPNTEAFF. CDR3 nucleotides: TGTGCCACCTCAAGACAGGGGCCGAACACTGAAGCTTTCTTT.

J is TRBJ2-7 and V is TRBV28; D may be TRBD1 (6 bases). Trimming removed 6 bases at V and 2 bases at J, with 14 bases between. Germline V lookup: CDR1 MDHEN, CDR2 SYDVKM. The CDR3 is 14 residues long. The CDR3 DNA sequence: TGTGCCAGCAGAACCTGGGACACTACCTACGAGCAGTACTTC. It yields the protein CASRTWDTTYEQYF. Using reference TRBV28 and TRBJ2-7 for the parts outside the CDR3, the full variable domain is DVKVTQSSRYLVKRTGEKVFLECVQDMDHENMFWYRQDPGLGLRLIYFSYDVKMKEKGDIPEGYSVSREKKERFSLILESASTNQTSMYLCASRTWDTTYEQYFGPGTRLTVT.

This chain joins TRBV5-1 and TRBJ2-1, with a possible D match to TRBD1 (6 bases). There are 15 residues in the CDR3. The germline V gene encodes CDR1 SGHRS and CDR2 YFSETQ. Trimming stripped 0 bases from V and 4 bases from J, with 11 bases between. CDR3 in amino acids: CASSLGWTEYNEQFF. As DNA, the CDR3 is TGCGCCAGCAGCTTGGGTTGGACAGAATACAATGAGCAGTTCTTC.

This clone was counted once. The chain combines TRBV19 with TRBJ2-3; 12 bases align to TRBD2. There are 15 residues in the CDR3. Losses at the gene ends were 7 bases for V and 6 bases for J; bases not matched to a gene: 8. Germline V gives CDR1 LNHDA, CDR2 SQIVND (reference sequence). For the CDR3, the DNA is TGTGCCAGTAATCCTAGCGGGAGGGCGGGGGATACGCAGTATTTT. It codes for CASNPSGRAGDTQYF.

The chain couples TRBV30 to TRBJ2-1, with TRBD2 as a possible D gene (6 bases). Germline CDR1 GTSNPN, CDR2 SVGIG (reference sequence). The CDR3 contains 16 residues. V lost 5 bases, J lost 1 base, and 18 bases lay in between. The CDR3 sequence is CAWDWGEPRSYNEQFF. The DNA of the CDR3 is TGTGCCTGGGACTGGGGGGAACCCCGATCCTACAATGAGCAGTTCTTC.

The rearrangement joins TRBV27 to TRBJ1-1, with D maybe TRBD1 (6 bases). The CDR3 totals 12 residues. Germline V gene sequence: CDR1 MNHEY, CDR2 SMNVEV (reference sequence). The V gene lost 10 bases and the J gene lost 4 bases, with 13 bases spanning the gap. The CDR3 region has the DNA TGTGCCAAAACAGGGCTCTTCACTGAAGCTTTCTTT. Its translation is CAKTGLFTEAFF.

The V gene is TRBV7-8, the J gene TRBJ2-7; 10 bases agree with TRBD2. The V and J ends lost 0 bases and 4 bases, in that order; junction bases with no gene match: 3. The CDR3 runs 15 residues. Germline values: CDR1 SGHVS, CDR2 FQNEAQ. The CDR3 loop reads CASSLALAGTYEQYF. The DNA of the CDR3 is TGTGCCAGCAGCTTAGCACTAGCGGGAACGTACGAGCAGTACTTC.